This T cell receptor (beta chain) was recovered during a study of tumor and adjacent non-tumor tissue in lung cancer. Overall study findings and caveats: Top 100 clones took a larger repertoire share in normal lung. Compared with tumor, normal lung showed significantly lower TCR diversity.

Per the germline V gene, CDR1 is MDHEN and CDR2 is SYDVKM. The CDR3 is 14 amino acids. Details on this clonotype: Its antigen is unknown. A read error may produce the germline difference seen at one junction end.

Three rounds of nested PCR, following a modified ARM-PCR protocol, produced the TCRbeta library. Each CDR3 protein gets one entry after TCRdb re-called the multiplex PCR reads with MiXCR. This sample has 65,000 to 70,000 distinct CDR3 sequences, with just under 60% found just once. RNA was extracted from bulk tissue without any cell sorting. Chemotherapy-naive patients with new lung cancer underwent thoracic surgery in China, August–late 2014. This TCR was sampled from a man between 45 and 60 years old with non-small cell lung cancer. The chain combines TRBV28 with TRBJ1-1, with 7 bases that match TRBD1. Sequencing was performed on lung tumor tissue. CDR3: CASSLRRGGTEALF. The CDR3 nucleotides are TGTGCCAGCAGTTTACGCAGGGGGGGCACTGAAGCTCTCTTT.